Listed below are T cell receptor beta chains from one sample, sequenced in a study of blood T cell repertoires in COVID-19. Assay: immunoSEQ multiplex PCR; the TCRdb copy retains only in-frame clones and omits some. The table lists about 140,000 clones, roughly 88% of them singletons, with over 9.5% in the top ten. The source material was peripheral blood. These receptors were collected from a man between 60 and 75 years old with active or convalescent COVID-19. Both conserved end residues are part of each CDR3. Each record gives: clone size, V gene, J gene, D gene, CDR3 DNA, CDR3 protein. The D gene is left open where the match is weak. Clone size is stated in some rows and not others, as once, few, many or a class when expanded.

clone_size: -; v_call: TRBV5-4; j_call: TRBJ2-4; d_call: TRBD1; cdr3_nt: TGTGCCAGCAGCCACGGGACAGGGGTCAAAAACATTCAGTACTTC; cdr3_aa: CASSHGTGVKNIQYF
clone_size: few; v_call: TRBV25-1; j_call: TRBJ1-2; d_call: TRBD1; cdr3_nt: TGTGCCAGCAGCAGGACAGGGACAAACGGCTACACCTTC; cdr3_aa: CASSRTGTNGYTF
clone_size: once; v_call: TRBV10-3; j_call: TRBJ2-2; d_call: -; cdr3_nt: TGTGCCATCAGTGGGGGGGAAACGAACACCGGGGAGCTGTTTTTT; cdr3_aa: CAISGGETNTGELFF
clone_size: -; v_call: TRBV28; j_call: TRBJ2-7; d_call: -; cdr3_nt: TGTGCCAGCAGTTTATCGGGGTTCAGGGAGCAGTACTTC; cdr3_aa: CASSLSGFREQYF
clone_size: -; v_call: TRBV9; j_call: TRBJ1-3; d_call: TRBD1; cdr3_nt: TGTGCCAGCAGCGTAGGGTGGAGGGGGCGAAGGACTGGAAACACCATATATTTT; cdr3_aa: CASSVGWRGRRTGNTIYF
clone_size: few; v_call: TRBV19; j_call: TRBJ2-5; d_call: TRBD2; cdr3_nt: TGTGCCAGTAGTGCAGGGACTAGCGGGAGGGGAGAGACCCAGTACTTC; cdr3_aa: CASSAGTSGRGETQYF
clone_size: few; v_call: TRBV12-3/TRBV12-4; j_call: TRBJ1-1; d_call: -; cdr3_nt: TGTGCCAGCAGCACTTACACTGAAGCTTTCTTT; cdr3_aa: CASSTYTEAFF
clone_size: -; v_call: TRBV19; j_call: TRBJ2-3; d_call: -; cdr3_nt: TGTGCCAGTAGTAGGAGGGCGCTGGGAGATACGCAGTATTTT; cdr3_aa: CASSRRALGDTQYF
clone_size: -; v_call: TRBV5-1; j_call: TRBJ2-7; d_call: -; cdr3_nt: TGCGCCAGCAGCTCCGCGGTTTCCTACGAGCAGTACTTC; cdr3_aa: CASSSAVSYEQYF
clone_size: -; v_call: TRBV12-3/TRBV12-4; j_call: TRBJ2-7; d_call: -; cdr3_nt: TGTGCCAGCAGGGAGGACTTACACGAGCAGTACTTC; cdr3_aa: CASREDLHEQYF
clone_size: -; v_call: TRBV7-9; j_call: TRBJ2-6; d_call: TRBD2; cdr3_nt: TGTGCCGGGTCGGGGGGGCCCTCTGGGGCCAACGTCCTGACTTTC; cdr3_aa: CAGSGGPSGANVLTF
clone_size: -; v_call: TRBV24-1; j_call: TRBJ2-7; d_call: TRBD1; cdr3_nt: TGTGCCACCAGTGCCCGCACGGGGACAGGGGGCTCCTACGAGCAGTACTTC; cdr3_aa: CATSARTGTGGSYEQYF
clone_size: -; v_call: TRBV12-3/TRBV12-4; j_call: TRBJ1-1; d_call: -; cdr3_nt: TGTGCCAGCAGTTTAGGTGGAGTCACTGAAGCTTTCTTT; cdr3_aa: CASSLGGVTEAFF
clone_size: -; v_call: TRBV19; j_call: TRBJ2-2; d_call: -; cdr3_nt: TGTGCCAGTAGTAAACTCGGTGGTACCGGGGAGCTGTTTTTT; cdr3_aa: CASSKLGGTGELFF
clone_size: -; v_call: TRBV28; j_call: TRBJ2-7; d_call: -; cdr3_nt: TGTGCCAGCAGCCCCGGAGGTCAAGGGGAGCAGTACTTC; cdr3_aa: CASSPGGQGEQYF
clone_size: few; v_call: TRBV19; j_call: TRBJ2-7; d_call: TRBD2; cdr3_nt: TGTGCCAGTAGTATGACGACTAGCGGGAGCCATAGCTCCTACGAGCAGTACTTC; cdr3_aa: CASSMTTSGSHSSYEQYF
clone_size: -; v_call: TRBV12-3/TRBV12-4; j_call: TRBJ2-1; d_call: TRBD1; cdr3_nt: TGTGCCAGCACCCGGACAGGGGGTGAGCAGTTCTTC; cdr3_aa: CASTRTGGEQFF
clone_size: -; v_call: TRBV19; j_call: TRBJ1-5; d_call: -; cdr3_nt: TGTGCCAGTAGCGCGTCACAGGGAAGGGGCAATCAGCCCCAGCATTTT; cdr3_aa: CASSASQGRGNQPQHF
clone_size: -; v_call: TRBV6-5; j_call: TRBJ2-7; d_call: -; cdr3_nt: TGTGCCAGCAGTTACGACGGGAGCTCCTACGAGCAGTACTTC; cdr3_aa: CASSYDGSSYEQYF
clone_size: many; v_call: TRBV7-3; j_call: TRBJ2-2; d_call: -; cdr3_nt: TGTGCCAGCAGCCTCAACCCCTCAGGGGCCGCGAACACCGGGGAGCTGTTTTTT; cdr3_aa: CASSLNPSGAANTGELFF
clone_size: -; v_call: TRBV7-9; j_call: TRBJ2-5; d_call: TRBD1; cdr3_nt: TGTGCCAGCAGCTTATTCGGGACAGGGGGAGGGAAAGAGACCCAGTACTTC; cdr3_aa: CASSLFGTGGGKETQYF
clone_size: -; v_call: TRBV19; j_call: TRBJ1-2; d_call: -; cdr3_nt: TGTGCCAGTACCCCGGGGAGGGGCTATGGCTACACCTTC; cdr3_aa: CASTPGRGYGYTF
clone_size: -; v_call: TRBV5-8; j_call: TRBJ2-6; d_call: -; cdr3_nt: TGTGCCAGCAGCTTTTCAGGGATCTCTGGGGCCAACGTCCTGACTTTC; cdr3_aa: CASSFSGISGANVLTF
clone_size: -; v_call: TRBV18; j_call: TRBJ1-1; d_call: -; cdr3_nt: TGTGCCAGCTCACCACCTTCTCACACTGAAGCTTTCTTT; cdr3_aa: CASSPPSHTEAFF
clone_size: -; v_call: TRBV5-6; j_call: TRBJ2-3; d_call: -; cdr3_nt: TGTGCCAGCAGCAGGGGGACAGATACGCAGTATTTT; cdr3_aa: CASSRGTDTQYF
clone_size: -; v_call: TRBV19; j_call: TRBJ2-6; d_call: -; cdr3_nt: TGTGCCAGTATGACAGGCGCTGGGGCCAACGTCCTGACTTTC; cdr3_aa: CASMTGAGANVLTF
clone_size: -; v_call: TRBV4-1; j_call: TRBJ2-5; d_call: TRBD2; cdr3_nt: TGCGCCAGCAGCCACGCCGGCGGGGGACGAGAGACCCAGTACTTC; cdr3_aa: CASSHAGGGRETQYF
clone_size: -; v_call: TRBV29-1; j_call: TRBJ1-2; d_call: TRBD1; cdr3_nt: TGCAGCGTTGCAGGGGGCCATGGCTACACCTTC; cdr3_aa: CSVAGGHGYTF
clone_size: -; v_call: TRBV28; j_call: TRBJ2-1; d_call: -; cdr3_nt: TGTGCCAGCAGTGGCGGGGACGGCGCAGCCTTTTACAATGAGCAGTTCTTC; cdr3_aa: CASSGGDGAAFYNEQFF
clone_size: once; v_call: TRBV19; j_call: TRBJ2-4; d_call: -; cdr3_nt: TGTGCCAGTAGTGCCTCAGGAACATTGGCCAAAAACATTCAGTACTTC; cdr3_aa: CASSASGTLAKNIQYF
clone_size: -; v_call: TRBV4-1; j_call: TRBJ1-1; d_call: -; cdr3_nt: TGCGCCAGCAGTCAGTCAACAGGGAACACTGAAGCTTTCTTT; cdr3_aa: CASSQSTGNTEAFF
clone_size: medium-sized; v_call: TRBV29-1; j_call: TRBJ1-2; d_call: -; cdr3_nt: TGCAGCGTGAAAGTGGGGAGTTCGTCGGAGGGCTACACCTTC; cdr3_aa: CSVKVGSSSEGYTF
clone_size: -; v_call: TRBV14; j_call: TRBJ2-2; d_call: -; cdr3_nt: TGTGCCAGCAGCCCTCGGGGGGGACAGTTGCCAACCGGGGAGCTGTTTTTT; cdr3_aa: CASSPRGGQLPTGELFF
clone_size: few; v_call: TRBV11-2; j_call: TRBJ1-5; d_call: -; cdr3_nt: TGTGCCAGCAGCTTAGAGGCTCGCGGTCAGCCCCAGCATTTT; cdr3_aa: CASSLEARGQPQHF
clone_size: once; v_call: TRBV11-1; j_call: TRBJ2-1; d_call: TRBD2; cdr3_nt: TGTGCCAGCAGCCTACGGGGACTAGCGGGATTCGATGAGCAGTTCTTC; cdr3_aa: CASSLRGLAGFDEQFF
clone_size: once; v_call: TRBV29-1; j_call: TRBJ2-7; d_call: -; cdr3_nt: TGCAGCGTTGGGGTTGACAGGCCGTGGTGGGAGCAGTACTTC; cdr3_aa: CSVGVDRPWWEQYF
clone_size: -; v_call: TRBV19; j_call: TRBJ2-7; d_call: -; cdr3_nt: TGTGCCAGTAGCTTACAGGGAAAGGCCTACGAGCAGTACTTC; cdr3_aa: CASSLQGKAYEQYF
clone_size: few; v_call: TRBV28; j_call: TRBJ1-5; d_call: -; cdr3_nt: TGTGCCAGCCTGGATGAGGCCCCCAATCAGCCCCAGCATTTT; cdr3_aa: CASLDEAPNQPQHF
clone_size: few; v_call: TRBV9; j_call: TRBJ1-5; d_call: -; cdr3_nt: TGTGCCAGCAGCGCTGGGGGGAAAGGCAATCAGCCCCAGCATTTT; cdr3_aa: CASSAGGKGNQPQHF
clone_size: -; v_call: TRBV11-2; j_call: TRBJ1-2; d_call: TRBD1; cdr3_nt: TGTGCCAGCAGCTTAGGTCTGACAGGGGGCTATGGCTACACCTTC; cdr3_aa: CASSLGLTGGYGYTF
clone_size: -; v_call: TRBV28; j_call: TRBJ2-7; d_call: -; cdr3_nt: TGTGCCAGCACCAAATCCCACAGCGGGCTATCCTACGAGCAGTACTTC; cdr3_aa: CASTKSHSGLSYEQYF
clone_size: medium-sized; v_call: TRBV7-2; j_call: TRBJ2-7; d_call: TRBD1; cdr3_nt: TGTGCCAGCAGCTTAGACCGGACAGGCCCGACCGAGCAGTACTTC; cdr3_aa: CASSLDRTGPTEQYF
clone_size: -; v_call: TRBV9; j_call: TRBJ1-2; d_call: TRBD1; cdr3_nt: TGTGCCAGCAGCGCCCACCCTGGGACAGACCTATATGGCTACACCTTC; cdr3_aa: CASSAHPGTDLYGYTF
clone_size: -; v_call: TRBV6-5; j_call: TRBJ1-2; d_call: TRBD1; cdr3_nt: TGTGCCAGCAGAATCGGACAGGGACGGAACTATGGCTACACCTTC; cdr3_aa: CASRIGQGRNYGYTF
clone_size: once; v_call: TRBV5-4; j_call: TRBJ1-1; d_call: TRBD1; cdr3_nt: TGTGCCAGCAGCCCACGACAGGGTTCGAACACTGAAGCTTTCTTT; cdr3_aa: CASSPRQGSNTEAFF
clone_size: -; v_call: TRBV3-1/TRBV3-2; j_call: TRBJ1-1; d_call: -; cdr3_nt: TGTGCCAGCAGCCAAGAATTTTGGCAGGGAATTCGACGACAGTATATGAACACTGAAGCTTTCTTT; cdr3_aa: CASSQEFWQGIRRQYMNTEAFF
clone_size: -; v_call: TRBV6-5; j_call: TRBJ1-1; d_call: -; cdr3_nt: TGTGCCAGCAGCCTCTACGTGCTAAACACTGAAGCTTTCTTT; cdr3_aa: CASSLYVLNTEAFF
clone_size: few; v_call: TRBV3-1/TRBV3-2; j_call: TRBJ1-1; d_call: -; cdr3_nt: TGTGCCAGCAGCCAATTCGGACAATACACTGAAGCTTTCTTT; cdr3_aa: CASSQFGQYTEAFF
clone_size: -; v_call: TRBV5-1; j_call: TRBJ1-2; d_call: TRBD1; cdr3_nt: TGCGCCAGCAGCTTCGACAGGGCTGGCTACACCTTC; cdr3_aa: CASSFDRAGYTF
clone_size: few; v_call: TRBV5-1; j_call: TRBJ2-5; d_call: TRBD1; cdr3_nt: TGCGCCAGCAGCCCGGGAAGGACAGGGGGAGAGACCCAGTACTTC; cdr3_aa: CASSPGRTGGETQYF
clone_size: -; v_call: TRBV6-4; j_call: TRBJ2-3; d_call: -; cdr3_nt: TGTGCCAGCAGTGAAAGAGGGTGGACAGATACGCAGTATTTT; cdr3_aa: CASSERGWTDTQYF
clone_size: -; v_call: TRBV15; j_call: TRBJ2-3; d_call: -; cdr3_nt: TGTGCCACCAGCAGAGCCCAACAGGTTCAAGATACGCAGTATTTT; cdr3_aa: CATSRAQQVQDTQYF
clone_size: -; v_call: TRBV7-3; j_call: TRBJ2-3; d_call: TRBD1; cdr3_nt: TGTGCCAGCAGCCCTGGGACAGAAACAGATACGCAGTATTTT; cdr3_aa: CASSPGTETDTQYF
clone_size: -; v_call: TRBV6-6; j_call: TRBJ1-2; d_call: -; cdr3_nt: TGTGCCAGCAGTTCCAGGGTAGATGGCTACACCTTC; cdr3_aa: CASSSRVDGYTF
clone_size: -; v_call: TRBV13; j_call: TRBJ1-1; d_call: -; cdr3_nt: TGTGCCAGCAGCTTAAGACAGGTATACACTGAAGCTTTCTTT; cdr3_aa: CASSLRQVYTEAFF
clone_size: -; v_call: TRBV25-1; j_call: TRBJ1-4; d_call: -; cdr3_nt: TGTGCCAGCAGTGGAGGAGGTCCTGGAGAAAAACTGTTTTTT; cdr3_aa: CASSGGGPGEKLFF
clone_size: -; v_call: TRBV7-9; j_call: TRBJ1-5; d_call: -; cdr3_nt: TGTGCCAGCAGCCCACCGGTGGCCCAGCATTTT; cdr3_aa: CASSPPVAQHF
clone_size: -; v_call: TRBV27; j_call: TRBJ2-7; d_call: TRBD2; cdr3_nt: TGTGCCAGCAGTTCCATGGGACTAGCGGGGAACTACGAGCAGTACTTC; cdr3_aa: CASSSMGLAGNYEQYF
clone_size: -; v_call: TRBV28; j_call: TRBJ1-2; d_call: TRBD1; cdr3_nt: TGTGCCAGCCACCAGGGGGCTCCCCACTACTATGGCTACACCTTC; cdr3_aa: CASHQGAPHYYGYTF
clone_size: -; v_call: TRBV5-1; j_call: TRBJ2-7; d_call: TRBD2; cdr3_nt: TGCGCCAGCTCGGGCCTAGCGGGATCCGAGCAGTACTTC; cdr3_aa: CASSGLAGSEQYF